The present entry profiles one T cell receptor (beta chain) with its context. Its cognate antigen is unknown. Newly diagnosed hyperthyroidism, duration under 2 months, in patients aged 18 to 65. This sample holds PBMCs from around 9.9 ml fresh peripheral blood. This sample is drawn from a study of T cells in Graves' hyperthyroidism and ophthalmopathy. Study-wide context: Blood from the periphery was taken at initial diagnosis, before any treatment. Findings and caveats of the study: Blood samples included most of the expanded thyroid clonotypes exceeding 0.001.

The CDR3 sequence is 13 residues long. Germline V lookup: CDR1 DFQATT, CDR2 SNEGSKA (reference sequence). V was cut by 1 base and J by 6 bases, with 12 bases left in between. RNA transcripts yielded amplified TCR beta CDR3 regions. TCR CDR3 regions were first amplified by RT-PCR with HTBI primers. TCRdb used MiXCR to reprocess the multiplex PCR reads, holding one entry per CDR3 protein. The table lists under 300,000 distinct CDR3 sequences, 13% to 15% of them singletons, with 30% in the top ten. The sequencing sample was made of blood. This rearrangement joins TRBV20-1 to TRBJ2-5; weak D call: TRBD2 (6 bases). The TCR sequence derives from a woman aged 45-59 years with Graves' hyperthyroidism that later progressed to Graves' ophthalmopathy. The CDR3 DNA sequence: TGCAGTGCTAGAGGGGCGGGGTTTCAGACCCAGTACTTC. Encoded protein: CSARGAGFQTQYF.